The 32 T cell receptor beta chains presented below share a single source sample, sequenced in a study of shared clonotypes between healthy human individuals. TCRdb's copy holds only in-frame clones and misses some; the assay was immunoSEQ multiplex PCR. Of about 1.1 million clones in the sample, approximately 77% were seen once. The sample was memory CD4+ T cells from PBMCs. Subset here: CD45RA-negative fraction. The receptors shown here come from a man aged 18 to 29 in good health. Some clones in this sample may be carry-over from other donors' samples.

The chain is built from TRBV7-3 and TRBJ2-3; D may be TRBD2 (7 bases). Trimming took 5 bases from V and 8 from J, leaving 20 bases between them. Germline V lookup: CDR1 SGHTA, CDR2 FQGTGA. The CDR3 runs 15 residues. CDR3 protein: CASSREGGIKSTQYF. The CDR3, as DNA: TGTGCCAGCAGCCGAGAGGGGGGGATCAAGAGTACGCAGTATTTT.

This chain connects TRBV7-3 to TRBJ2-1; D not resolved. Trimming left V 2 bases short and J 0 bases short, with 8 bases between. Germline lookup yields CDR1 SGHTA and CDR2 FQGTGA. The CDR3 covers 15 residues. The CDR3 region has the DNA TGTGCCAGCAGCTTATCCTTTAGCTCCTACAATGAGCAGTTCTTC. Encoded protein: CASSLSFSSYNEQFF. Looking up the rest from reference TRBV7-3 and TRBJ2-1 gives the full variable domain: GAGVSQTPSNKVTEKGKYVELRCDPISGHTALYWYRQSLGQGPEFLIYFQGTGAADDSGLPNDRFFAVRPEGSVSTLKIQRTERGDSAVYLCASSLSFSSYNEQFFGPGTRLTVL.

J is TRBJ2-3 and V is TRBV5-6; possibly TRBD1 for D (6 bases). Germline values: CDR1 SGHDT, CDR2 YYEEEE. V lost 2 bases to trimming and J lost 3 bases, with 16 bases between them. This CDR3 is 16 amino acids long. This CDR3 is CASSFSSTGWTDTQYF. CDR3 nucleotide sequence: TGTGCCAGCAGCTTCAGTAGTACAGGGTGGACAGATACGCAGTATTTT.

The V call is TRBV5-1, the J call TRBJ2-7; 9 nucleotides match TRBD1. The trim removed 3 bases at V and 3 bases at J, leaving 4 bases unmatched. CDR3 length: 14 amino acids. CDR1 and CDR2 (germline): SGHRS, YFSETQ. The CDR3 DNA is TGCGCCAGCAGCTCGCGGGACAGGGTCTACGAGCAGTACTTC. This translates into CASSSRDRVYEQYF.

The V and J genes are TRBV10-3 and TRBJ2-5, with 7 bases fitting TRBD1. The CDR3 consists of 14 residues. CDR1 and CDR2 from the germline V gene are ENHRY and SYGVKD. V was clipped by 11 bases and J by 5 bases; unmatched bases: 14. Here the CDR3 reads CAASVTQGQETQYF. CDR3 sequence (DNA): TGTGCCGCCTCAGTAACACAGGGGCAGGAGACCCAGTACTTC.

J is TRBJ2-7 and V is TRBV7-2; D is uncertain. V lost 5 bases and J lost 5, with 16 bases in between. The CDR3 totals 14 residues. CDR1 is SGHTA and CDR2 is FQGNSA in the germline V gene. The CDR3 loop reads CASSPGRFRNEQYF. In nucleotides, the CDR3 is TGTGCCAGCAGCCCTGGAAGGTTCCGGAACGAGCAGTACTTC.

The chain has TRBV28 and TRBJ2-1; 10 bases line up with TRBD2. CDR3 size: 16 residues. Germline CDR1 is MDHEN and CDR2 is SYDVKM. V was clipped by 4 bases and J by 15 bases; unmatched bases: 18. Here the CDR3 reads CASSSFAGTSVSGSFF. The DNA of the CDR3 is TGTGCCAGCAGTTCGTTTGCCGGGACTAGCGTTTCCGGATCGTTCTTC.

J is TRBJ2-1 and V is TRBV19, with 9 bases lining up with TRBD2. CDR3 length equals 13 residues. With 4 bases clipped from V and 10 bases from J, the junction kept 5 bases outside the gene matches. Germline CDR1 reads LNHDA; CDR2 reads SQIVND (reference sequence). The CDR3 sequence: CASSTLLAGEQFF. DNA of the CDR3: TGTGCCAGTAGTACCCTCCTAGCGGGGGAGCAGTTCTTC. Based on the CDR3 plus reference TRBV19 and TRBJ2-1, the full variable domain is DGGITQSPKYLFRKEGQNVTLSCEQNLNHDAMYWYRQDPGQGLRLIYYSQIVNDFQKGDIAEGYSVSREKKESFPLTVTSAQKNPTAFYLCASSTLLAGEQFFGPGTRLTVL.

This sequence joins TRBV4-1 and TRBJ1-2, with no clear D. This CDR3 region has 16 residues. The V and J ends lost 1 base and 2 bases respectively, with 14 bases between them. Germline-derived CDR1 and CDR2 are MGHRA and YSYEKL. The CDR3 sequence is CASSQGKGSLNYGYTF. CDR3 coding DNA: TGCGCCAGCAGCCAAGGGAAAGGGTCACTAAACTATGGCTACACCTTC.

The chain has TRBV20-1 and TRBJ1-1; no clear D gene. Between the trimmed V and J ends, which lost 4 bases and 1 base, there was a span of 4 bases. Germline CDR1 and CDR2: DFQATT and SNEGSKA (reference sequence). The length of the CDR3 is 11 residues. The CDR3 DNA sequence: TGCAGTGCTACCCGGAACACTGAAGCTTTCTTT. Encoded protein: CSATRNTEAFF.

This clone was seen only once. The chain uses TRBV27 and TRBJ2-1; 7 bases align to TRBD1. There are 13 residues in the CDR3. From germline, CDR1 is MNHEY and CDR2 SMNVEV (reference sequence). The V gene end was trimmed by 3 bases and the J gene end by 10 bases; junction bases not matched to a gene: 6. The CDR3 DNA sequence: TGTGCCAGCAGTTTGTACAGGGGTTTAGAGCAGTTCTTC. Translation gives CASSLYRGLEQFF.

The J gene is TRBJ1-1, the V gene TRBV27; TRBD1 is a possible D gene (5 bases). The CDR3 extends over 13 amino acids. Germline CDR1 is MNHEY and CDR2 is SMNVEV (reference sequence). The V end lost 6 bases, the J end lost 3 bases, and 11 bases lay between the germline ends. The CDR3 loop is CASRRAGDTEAFF. The CDR3 DNA follows: TGTGCCAGCAGGAGAGCGGGGGACACTGAAGCTTTCTTT.

The rearrangement links TRBV28 to TRBJ1-4; tentatively, D is TRBD1 (5 bases). In germline, CDR1 is MDHEN, CDR2 SYDVKM. Trimming pared 7 bases from V and 1 base from J, leaving 13 bases between. CDR3 length equals 15 residues. The CDR3 reads CASTLRGLTNEKLFF. The CDR3 DNA follows: TGTGCCAGCACCCTGAGGGGTTTAACTAATGAAAAACTGTTTTTT.

J is TRBJ2-1 and V is TRBV7-6, with a weak D call TRBD2 (6 bases). This CDR3 comprises 13 residues. Trimming pared 5 bases from V and 4 bases from J, leaving 9 bases between. Germline loops: CDR1 SGHVS, CDR2 FNYEAQ. CDR3 bases: TGTGCCAGCAGCCCCGGGACTTACAATGAGCAGTTCTTC. Translated: CASSPGTYNEQFF.

J is TRBJ2-7 and V is TRBV2; D possibly corresponds to TRBD1 (5 bases). The CDR3 extends over 14 amino acids. The V gene lost 2 bases and the J gene lost 3 bases, with 11 bases spanning the gap. From germline, CDR1 is SNHLY and CDR2 FYNNEI. The CDR3: CASSERTYLYEQYF. The DNA for the CDR3 is TGTGCCAGCAGTGAACGGACATACCTCTACGAGCAGTACTTC. Variable domain in full (rest from reference TRBV2 and TRBJ2-7): EPEVTQTPSHQVTQMGQEVILRCVPISNHLYFYWYRQILGQKVEFLVSFYNNEISEKSEIFDDQFSVERPDGSNFTLKIRSTKLEDSAMYFCASSERTYLYEQYFGPGTRLTVT.

Concerning this clone itself: This specimen includes other DNA sequences encoding the same CDR3. The chain carries TRBV9 and TRBJ1-2; 10 nucleotides agree with TRBD1. Unmatched junction bases numbered 3, after V lost 3 bases and J lost 7 bases. Germline V lookup: CDR1 SGDLS, CDR2 YYNGEE. The CDR3 has 13 amino acids. The CDR3 region is CASSGQGARGYTF. The CDR3 nucleotides read TGTGCCAGCAGCGGACAGGGGGCGCGTGGCTACACCTTC.

The CDR3 nucleotides are TGTGCCACCAGCAGCTCATTTGCGACCCAGTACTTC. As protein: CATSSSFATQYF. J is TRBJ2-5 and V is TRBV15; the D is unclear. V lost 3 bases to trimming and J lost 7 bases, with 9 bases between them. Germline V CDR1 and CDR2: LNHNV, YYDKDF (reference sequence). This CDR3 has 12 residues.

The chain couples TRBV7-2 to TRBJ2-3; TRBD1 aligns across 9 bases. V shed 5 bases and J 5 bases; nucleotides not matched to a gene: 2. CDR3 size: 13 residues. In germline, CDR1 is SGHTA, CDR2 FQGNSA. The chain's CDR3 is CASSQTGGDTQYF. The CDR3 nucleotides are TGTGCCAGCAGCCAGACAGGGGGAGATACGCAGTATTTT.

The chain has TRBV5-1 and TRBJ2-3, with 12 bases identical to TRBD1. V gave up 3 bases and J gave up 6 bases; unmatched junction bases: 5. This CDR3 is 15 amino acids long. Germline loops: CDR1 SGHRS, CDR2 YFSETQ. The CDR3 loop is CASSYGTGGSDTQYF. The CDR3 nucleotides read TGCGCCAGCAGCTATGGGACAGGGGGCTCGGATACGCAGTATTTT.

J is TRBJ2-3 and V is TRBV11-1; 7 bases match TRBD2. J was trimmed by 4 bases and V by 3 bases; bases with no gene match: 7. CDR1 SGHAT and CDR2 FQDESV come from the germline V gene (reference sequence). The CDR3 is 15 residues long. The CDR3 sequence is CASSFWGGSPDTQYF. Here the CDR3 DNA reads TGTGCCAGCAGCTTTTGGGGGGGTTCTCCAGATACGCAGTATTTT.

The chain employs TRBV18 and TRBJ2-2; perhaps TRBD2 as D (6 bases). The CDR3 loop spans 14 amino acids. The ends were cut back, 5 bases at V and 9 bases at J, with 16 bases in the middle. CDR1 is KGHSH and CDR2 is LQKENI in the germline V gene. The CDR3 protein is CASSEYGGSWELFF. The CDR3 bases are TGTGCCAGCTCAGAGTACGGGGGAAGCTGGGAGCTGTTTTTT.

The genes are TRBV5-4 and TRBJ2-2, with 9 bases aligning to TRBD1. The CDR3 spans 16 residues. The germline CDR1 and CDR2 sequences are SGHNT and YYREEE (reference sequence). J lost 2 bases, V lost 4 bases, and 6 bases had no gene match. In DNA, the CDR3 is TGTGCCAGCAGCCCCGGGACAGGGATCAACACCGGGGAGCTGTTTTTT. This sequence encodes CASSPGTGINTGELFF. Full variable domain (remainder filled in from reference TRBV5-4 and TRBJ2-2): ETGVTQSPTHLIKTRGQQVTLRCSSQSGHNTVSWYQQALGQGPQFIFQYYREEENGRGNFPPRFSGLQFPNYSSELNVNALELDDSALYLCASSPGTGINTGELFFGEGSRLTVL.

The CDR3 sequence is CASSLERMETQYF. CDR3 in DNA: TGTGCCAGCAGCTTAGAACGGATGGAGACCCAGTACTTC. This chain uses TRBV7-2 with TRBJ2-5; D not resolved. Trimming took off 1 base at V and 5 bases at J, with 8 bases between the two ends. Per germline, CDR1 SGHTA and CDR2 FQGNSA. The CDR3 is made up of 13 amino acids.

This chain joins TRBV6-4 and TRBJ2-1; D call uncertain. CDR3 length equals 14 residues. The germline gives CDR1 MRHNA, CDR2 SNTAGT. V dropped 2 bases and J dropped 1 base, with 6 bases sitting between them. This CDR3 reads CASSDGGSYNEQFF. Here the CDR3 DNA reads TGTGCCAGCAGTGACGGCGGTTCCTACAATGAGCAGTTCTTC.

This chain uses TRBV5-1 with TRBJ1-2; D unclear. V was trimmed by 0 bases and J by 7 bases, leaving 10 bases between them. Germline CDR1 is SGHRS and CDR2 is YFSETQ. The CDR3 extends over 13 amino acids. This CDR3 reads CASSLGLGSGYTF. DNA of the CDR3: TGCGCCAGCAGCTTGGGTTTAGGTAGTGGCTACACCTTC.

The chain carries TRBV10-3 and TRBJ1-1, with 10 bases that match TRBD1. The CDR3 has 14 amino acids. CDR1 ENHRY and CDR2 SYGVKD come from the germline V gene. J gave up 3 bases and V 5 bases, and 3 bases lay outside the gene matches. CDR3 protein: CAISRGTGDTEAFF. Here the CDR3 DNA reads TGTGCCATCAGTCGCGGGACAGGGGACACTGAAGCTTTCTTT.

This chain links TRBV30 with TRBJ2-7, with D perhaps given as TRBD1 or TRBD2 (5 bases each). Germline V gene data show CDR1 as GTSNPN and CDR2 as SVGIG (reference sequence). The CDR3 has 14 residues. V gave up 4 bases and J gave up 1 base, with 14 bases separating them. CDR3 sequence (DNA): TGTGCCTGGAACTGGGACGCCAGTTCCTACGAGCAGTACTTC. Amino acid sequence: CAWNWDASSYEQYF.

The chain joins TRBV27 to TRBJ1-1; D is possibly TRBD1 (6 bases). The CDR3 spans 13 residues. V lost 7 bases to trimming and J lost 4 bases, with 13 bases between them. CDR1 and CDR2 (germline): MNHEY, SMNVEV (reference sequence). The CDR3 coding sequence is TGTGCCAGCAAAACTCGGGACACCACTGAAGCTTTCTTT. Residues: CASKTRDTTEAFF.

This rearrangement joins TRBV20-1 to TRBJ2-7; D is ambiguous. Trimming shortened V by 0 bases and J by 10 bases, and 10 bases separated the two germline ends. The germline gives CDR1 DFQATT, CDR2 SNEGSKA (reference sequence). The length of the CDR3 is 11 residues. CDR3 protein: CSARDWQDQYF. DNA for the CDR3: TGCAGTGCTAGAGATTGGCAGGACCAGTACTTC.

The rearrangement links TRBV18 to TRBJ2-7; tentatively, D is TRBD1 (6 bases). The CDR3 covers 14 residues. The germline V and J ends were trimmed by 2 bases and 6 bases, with 14 bases remaining between them. The germline V gene encodes CDR1 KGHSH and CDR2 LQKENI. The CDR3, as DNA: TGTGCCAGCTCACCAATAACAGGGTATAGCGAGCAGTACTTC. Its protein product is CASSPITGYSEQYF.

This clone was observed a few times. The chain links TRBV10-3 to TRBJ2-1; TRBD1 agrees at 9 bases. Unmatched junction bases numbered 9, after V lost 9 bases and J lost 6 bases. Per germline, CDR1 ENHRY and CDR2 SYGVKD. CDR3 length: 14 amino acids. CDR3 protein: CAITPGQGANEQFF. The CDR3 nucleotides are TGTGCCATTACACCGGGACAGGGCGCCAATGAGCAGTTCTTC.

The chain recombines TRBV9 with TRBJ2-1, with 7 nucleotides matching TRBD2. Germline V CDR1 and CDR2: SGDLS, YYNGEE. The CDR3 has 14 residues. After removal of 2 bases from V and 6 bases from J, the junction contained 5 bases not matched to a gene. CDR3 nucleotide sequence: TGTGCCAGCAGCGTTAGCGGGTCCCCCAATGAGCAGTTCTTC. Protein product: CASSVSGSPNEQFF.